The present entry profiles one TCR beta chain with its context. This clone was seen once. The specificity of this receptor is unknown. It has no much larger one-base neighbor in the sample; base qualities were not kept. This entry comes from a study of OX40 agonist ivuxolimab in advanced cancers. As for the study more broadly: Ivuxolimab was an agonistic, fully human IgG2 monoclonal antibody directed against OX40 (CD134), a costimulatory receptor. Of the 50 to 55 patients in dose escalation, 19 had hepatocellular carcinoma, some 15 had melanoma, 9 had renal cell carcinoma and 9 had head and neck cancer. In the dose-escalation cohort, 65% to 85% of patients were male, and the mean age was 60 years with a range of roughly 20 to 85. Partial responses were achieved by three dose-escalation patients, of whom one had hepatocellular carcinoma and two had cutaneous melanoma. The point of sequencing TCRbeta in the periphery was to test whether ivuxolimab changed TCR sequence diversity and drove clonal T-cell expansion. Patients were allowed to have had prior anti-PD-1, anti-PD-L1 or anti-CTLA-4 therapy, and around 41% of the dose-escalation patients had previously received checkpoint inhibitors. The paper covers the monotherapy dose-escalation part of the phase I ivuxolimab trial, which included N ≈ 50 patients. Intravenous ivuxolimab was administered to patients every 2 weeks at six dose levels: 0.01, 0.1, 0.3, 1.5, 3 and 10 mg/kg.

To sequence the TCRbeta CDR3 region, genomic DNA was isolated from the sorted cells. TCRbeta CDR3 regions were sequenced using the immunoSEQ Assay. TCRdb obtained this table from immuneACCESS and retained in-frame rearrangements with V and J assigned. These tables miss some clones; where compared with another copy, unresolved V genes account for less than half of the shortfall, and the remainder is unexplained. This sample has about 90,000 clones in its table, and around 85% of those were observed once. Jointly, the top ten make up approximately 0.2% of the sample. Cut back by 0 bases and 4 bases, the V and J ends lie 9 bases apart. The germline V gene (reference sequence) sets CDR1 to MNHNY and CDR2 to SVGAGI. The CDR3, from cysteine to phenylalanine, totals 14 residues. This entry keeps only the CDR3 DNA: 42 bases, framed from base 1. Patients with autoimmune disease history or receiving systemic immunosuppression were excluded from the trial. Peripheral blood for TCR sequencing was collected from all dose cohorts at baseline, on cycle 4 day 1, and on cycle 7 day 1. The samples were taken from a phase I, first-in-human, multicenter, open-label dose-escalation trial of ivuxolimab. Adults with locally advanced or metastatic head and neck squamous cell, hepatocellular, melanoma or renal cell carcinoma were enrolled in the trial. Before TCR sequencing, CD4+ T cells and CD8+ T cells from peripheral blood were sorted into separate populations.

Findings and caveats that apply to the study as a whole: Low levels of normalized T-cell clonal expansion were also seen in some patients who did not respond. After ivuxolimab, CD8+ T cells had more expanded clones than CD4+ T cells on average. The antigen specificity of the peripheral T cells that underwent clonal expansion was not determined. Clonal expansion of both CD4+ and CD8+ blood T cells was observed from baseline to week 6 at doses 0.1 to 3.0 mg/kg. Partial responders in the 0.1-3.0 mg/kg groups had among the lowest normalized peripheral clonal expansion, especially among CD8+ T cells.

The input for sequencing was CD4+ or CD8+ T cells sorted from blood, taken in a trial of the OX40 agonist ivuxolimab. This receptor was taken from an adult with an advanced solid tumor such as melanoma, head and neck, liver or kidney cancer. The rearranged segments are TRBV6-6 and TRBJ1-2; the D segment cannot be called with confidence. The CDR3 corresponds to CASSYSKGPYGYTF. The DNA sequence is TGTGCCAGCAGTTACTCGAAGGGCCCCTATGGCTACACCTTC.